This entry describes one T cell receptor beta chain. What it recognizes is unknown. The CDR3 runs to 15 residues. V lost 3 bases and J 7 bases, leaving 19 bases between the germline ends. Germline CDR1 and CDR2: SGHDT and YYEEEE. These data come from a study of T cell responses to AZD1222 COVID-19 vaccine. Study-wide points: Dominant at 160-218 and 743-854, vaccine-associated CD4 TCRs also spanned spike. Seropositive AZD1222 recipients at baseline numbered only 5 to 7.

Sequencing used immunoSEQ multiplex PCR; TCRdb keeps in-frame clones, though not all of them. The data show roughly 70,000 clones, about 91% seen once. V is TRBV5-6 and J is TRBJ1-2; D ambiguous. This receptor was taken from an adult who received the AZD1222 COVID-19 vaccine. This specimen was peripheral blood, taken 28 days after the second AZD1222 dose. The chain's CDR3 is CASSSYTAGRAGYTF. CDR3 DNA: TGTGCCAGCAGCTCTTACACCGCCGGGCGGGCTGGCTACACCTTC.